Sequencing of this T cell receptor beta chain was carried out in a study of radiotherapy plus CTLA-4 blockade in lung cancer. Whole-study findings and limits: Clones of tumor-derived TCRs expanded in blood after radiotherapy plus ipilimumab.

Per germline, CDR1 LNHDA and CDR2 SQIVND (reference sequence). The CDR3 has 14 residues. V was shortened by 10 bases and J by 8 bases, with 23 bases between the two germline ends. This clone was found a few times. The target antigen is unknown. Sequencing used immunoSEQ multiplex PCR; TCRdb keeps in-frame clones, though not all of them. Among around 49,000 clones listed, about 85% were seen once. The chain links TRBV19 to TRBJ1-2; TRBD1 might be the D (5 bases). This clonotype was sampled from a human donor with non-small cell lung cancer whose response to radiotherapy plus ipilimumab could not be evaluated. The starting material was peripheral blood, obtained from a patient treated with radiotherapy plus ipilimumab. The CDR3 region is CATSSGVRGSGYTF. Written as DNA, the CDR3 is TGTGCCACAAGTAGTGGGGTACGGGGGTCCGGCTACACCTTC.